The 9 T cell receptor beta chains below come from one sample, sequenced in a study of cytomegalovirus exposure and HLA in healthy donors (dated by TCRdb to 2016 to 2017). Library prep was done by the immunoSEQ multiplex PCR assay. A mixture of 60 forward primers for TCR Vbeta segments and 13 reverse primers for TCR Jbeta segments was used in the multiplex PCR. Held by TCRdb, this immuneACCESS table contains in-frame sequences only and omits some clones. Under half of the omission traces to an unresolved V gene where checked; the cause of the rest is unknown. For this sample there are roughly 170,000 clones; around 80% appear just once. The ten biggest clones cover about 2% of the sample. Sequencing input: PBMCs. These TCRs come from a woman in her twenties or thirties in good health and CMV-seronegative.

This clone was seen a few times. The gene calls are TRBV5-1 and TRBJ1-4; TRBD1 aligns across 10 bases. J was trimmed by 10 bases and V by 5 bases; bases with no gene match: 11. Germline lookup yields CDR1 SGHRS and CDR2 YFSETQ. CDR3 length: 15 residues. CDR3 region: CASRAGTGEKGKLFF. The CDR3 nucleotides are TGCGCCAGCAGGGCCGGGACAGGGGAGAAAGGAAAACTGTTTTTT.

The chain combines TRBV15 with TRBJ1-1, with 9 nucleotides matching TRBD1. Germline values: CDR1 LNHNV, CDR2 YYDKDF (reference sequence). V was clipped by 5 bases and J by 3 bases; unmatched bases: 7. The CDR3 runs to 15 residues. The CDR3 sequence is CATSPYRGRDTEAFF. CDR3 in DNA: TGTGCCACCAGCCCCTACAGGGGGCGTGACACTGAAGCTTTCTTT.

The V gene is TRBV28, the J gene TRBJ1-5; D may be TRBD1 (6 bases). Germline CDR1 and CDR2: MDHEN and SYDVKM. This CDR3 comprises 17 residues. V lost 5 bases, J lost 2 bases, and 19 bases lay in between. The CDR3, as DNA: TGTGCCAGCAGTCCCTGGGGCAGGGGACATGGCAATCAGCCCCAGCATTTT. Amino acid sequence: CASSPWGRGHGNQPQHF.

The chain couples TRBV7-2 to TRBJ2-1; 9 bases are shared with TRBD2. V shed 1 base and J 6 bases; nucleotides not matched to a gene: 4. Germline CDR1 and CDR2: SGHTA and FQGNSA. This CDR3 is 15 amino acids long. In DNA, the CDR3 is TGTGCCAGCAGCTTAGGACTAGCGGAGAGCAATGAGCAGTTCTTC. This encodes CASSLGLAESNEQFF.

This rearrangement joins TRBV6-5 to TRBJ1-1; TRBD1 matches at 7 bases. V lost 4 bases and J lost 0; bases outside the gene matches: 2. CDR3 length equals 14 residues. Germline CDR1 and CDR2: MNHEY and SVGAGI. CDR3 in DNA: TGTGCCAGCAGTTGGGACAGAATGAACACTGAAGCTTTCTTT. Its translation: CASSWDRMNTEAFF.

The chain carries TRBV19 and TRBJ2-2; the match to TRBD1 covers 10 bases. The V gene's germline CDR1 is LNHDA and CDR2 SQIVND (reference sequence). The CDR3 sequence is 15 residues long. J gave up 4 bases and V 10 bases, and 9 bases lay outside the gene matches. The CDR3 sequence: CATQRTGGTTGELFF. CDR3 DNA: TGTGCCACTCAGAGGACAGGGGGGACCACCGGGGAGCTGTTTTTT. Using reference TRBV19 and TRBJ2-2 for the parts outside the CDR3, the full variable domain is DGGITQSPKYLFRKEGQNVTLSCEQNLNHDAMYWYRQDPGQGLRLIYYSQIVNDFQKGDIAEGYSVSREKKESFPLTVTSAQKNPTAFYLCATQRTGGTTGELFFGEGSRLTVL.

The genes are TRBV2 and TRBJ2-3; tentatively, D is TRBD1 (7 bases). Trimming took 4 bases from V and 10 from J, leaving 18 bases between them. The CDR3 covers 14 residues. Germline V gene data show CDR1 as SNHLY and CDR2 as FYNNEI. CDR3 bases: TGTGCCAGCAGTGGGGAAGGGGGCGGGAATCCGCAGTATTTT. Its protein product is CASSGEGGGNPQYF.

The DNA for the CDR3 is TGTGCCAGCTCACCAGGACAGGGAGGGAACGAGCAGTACTTC. Its protein product is CASSPGQGGNEQYF. This chain links TRBV18 with TRBJ2-7, with D possibly being TRBD1 (8 bases). The V and J ends lost 2 bases and 5 bases respectively, with 13 bases between them. Germline assignment: CDR1 KGHSH and CDR2 LQKENI. This CDR3 has 14 amino acids. The full variable domain, completed using reference TRBV18 and TRBJ2-7, is NAGVMQNPRHLVRRRGQEARLRCSPMKGHSHVYWYRQLPEEGLKFMVYLQKENIIDESGMPKERFSAEFPKEGPSILRIQQVVRGDSAAYFCASSPGQGGNEQYFGPGTRLTVT.

The rearrangement uses TRBV11-2 and TRBJ1-1, with unresolved D. Germline V CDR1 and CDR2: SGHAT, FQNNGV. CDR3 length: 15 amino acids. V was clipped by 1 base and J by 0 bases, with 9 bases between them. The CDR3 nucleotides are TGTGCCAGCAGCTTAGGTAGTGTGGTGAACACTGAAGCTTTCTTT. Protein product: CASSLGSVVNTEAFF.